The rows below give T cell receptor beta chains drawn from one sample of a study of blood T cell repertoires in COVID-19. Profiled with immunoSEQ multiplex PCR; TCRdb holds only in-frame clones, not every one. The sample holds some 330,000 clones, just over 85% seen once. Sequencing was performed on PBMCs or T cells enriched from blood (not recorded which). All receptors come from a young man who had recovered from COVID-19. CDR3s include the opening cysteine and the closing phenylalanine or tryptophan. The D gene is left open where the match is weak. Clone sizes are given selectively: once, few, many, or a class where the clone is expanded.

size | J | D | V | DNA | CDR3
once | TRBJ1-1 | TRBD1 | TRBV24-1 | TGTGCCACCAGTGCCCAGACAGGGGCGAGCACTGAAGCTTTCTTT | CATSAQTGASTEAFF
- | TRBJ2-6 | - | TRBV5-1 | TGCGCCAGCAGCGTACAGGGTTATGGGGGGGCCAACGTCCTGACTTTC | CASSVQGYGGANVLTF
- | TRBJ1-1 | - | TRBV19 | TGTGCCAGCTCATGGTATCAGGGGAACACTGAAGCTTTCTTT | CASSWYQGNTEAFF
- | TRBJ1-5 | - | TRBV30 | TGTGCCTGGTGTCAGGGCAATCAGCCCCAGCATTTT | CAWCQGNQPQHF
- | TRBJ2-7 | - | TRBV7-7 | TGTGCTAGCAGCTTAGCCCTGGCCCCCTCCTACGAGCAGTACTTC | CASSLALAPSYEQYF
- | TRBJ1-5 | TRBD1 | TRBV2 | TGTGCCAGCCGGGACAGTAGCAATCAGCCCCAGCATTTT | CASRDSSNQPQHF
few | TRBJ1-2 | - | TRBV30 | TGTGCCTGGAGTAAGGGGCTAGCTAACTATGGCTACACCTTC | CAWSKGLANYGYTF
- | TRBJ2-7 | - | TRBV5-6 | TGTGCCAGCAGTTTTGGGGGCAGGGACCAGCGCGAGCAGTACTTC | CASSFGGRDQREQYF
- | TRBJ1-2 | - | TRBV18 | TGTGCCAGCTCACCGGCCCAAAACTATGGCTACACCTTC | CASSPAQNYGYTF
few | TRBJ1-2 | - | TRBV28 | TGTGCCACCAGCAGGATAAACTATGGCTACACCTTC | CATSRINYGYTF
- | TRBJ1-1 | - | TRBV12-3/TRBV12-4 | TGTGCCAGCAGTCCCCACATGAACACTGAAGCTTTCTTT | CASSPHMNTEAFF
once | TRBJ2-7 | - | TRBV3-1/TRBV3-2 | TGTGCCAGCAGCCCACGACTAAAAGGTTACGAGCAGTACTTC | CASSPRLKGYEQYF
- | TRBJ2-1 | - | TRBV30 | TGTGCCTGGAGTGTAAGGGGTGAGCAGTTCTTC | CAWSVRGEQFF
- | TRBJ2-7 | TRBD1 | TRBV6-5 | TGTGCCAGCGGGAAACGACAGGGACCCTCCTACGAGCAGTACTTC | CASGKRQGPSYEQYF
- | TRBJ2-1 | - | TRBV7-9 | TGTGCCAGCAGCTACACCAGAAGCTCCTACAATGAGCAGTTCTTC | CASSYTRSSYNEQFF
- | TRBJ2-7 | - | TRBV27 | TGTGCCAGCAGTTATGTGGGACTCGACGAGCAGTACTTC | CASSYVGLDEQYF
- | TRBJ1-1 | - | TRBV5-1 | TGCGCCAGCAGTGTGCAGGGAAACACTGAAGCTTTCTTT | CASSVQGNTEAFF
- | TRBJ2-1 | TRBD2 | TRBV7-9 | TGTGCCAGCACCATTAGCGGGAGGTGGGAAAATGAGCAGTTCTTC | CASTISGRWENEQFF
- | TRBJ1-1 | - | TRBV21-1 | TGTGCCAGCAGCGAAGACGGTAACACTGAAGCTTTCTTT | CASSEDGNTEAFF
once | TRBJ2-2 | TRBD1 | TRBV7-8 | TGTGCCAGCAGCTTCCGGACAGGGCTCAAGGACGGGGAGCTGTTTTTT | CASSFRTGLKDGELFF
- | TRBJ2-7 | - | TRBV4-1 | TGCGCCAGCAGCCCTCTGGGGGGGGGCCTCTACGAGCAGTACTTC | CASSPLGGGLYEQYF
- | TRBJ2-3 | - | TRBV7-8 | TGTGCCAGCAGTTACACCAGTTGGGGGGGGGCGGGCACAGATACGCAGTATTTT | CASSYTSWGGAGTDTQYF
- | TRBJ1-2 | TRBD1 | TRBV10-2 | TGCGCCAGCAGTGAGTTGCAGGGGGCATCCTATGGCTACACCTTC | CASSELQGASYGYTF